These T cell receptor beta chains were read from a single sample in a study of molecular identifiers for immune sequencing clone quantification. TCRdb fed the PCR reads into MiXCR, producing one record per CDR3 protein. Of 80,000 to 100,000 distinct CDR3 sequences in the sample, 20% to 30% were seen once. The sample taken for sequencing was naive CD8+ T cells from blood, with Jurkat cell RNA spiked in. The receptor set was obtained from a human donor in good health. Some libraries in this study had Jurkat cell RNA spiked in. CDR3s include the opening cysteine and the closing phenylalanine or tryptophan.

v_gene: TRBV7-2; j_gene: TRBJ2-7; CDR3aa: CASVPRGREDF
v_gene: TRBV7-6; j_gene: TRBJ2-2; CDR3aa: CASSALLAPNTGQLYF
v_gene: TRBV27; j_gene: TRBJ2-3; CDR3aa: CASADIGPRGTDTQYF
v_gene: TRBV25-1; j_gene: TRBJ2-3; CDR3aa: CASSEGSPDTQYF
v_gene: TRBV12-3/TRBV12-4; j_gene: TRBJ2-5; CDR3aa: CASSLGVEETQYF
v_gene: TRBV7-2; j_gene: TRBJ2-1; CDR3aa: CASSSRTSGSSSYNEQFF
v_gene: TRBV20-1; j_gene: TRBJ2-7; CDR3aa: CSARAGTSGSYEQYF
v_gene: TRBV5-6; j_gene: TRBJ2-2; CDR3aa: CASSLDLSGELFF
v_gene: TRBV19; j_gene: TRBJ2-7; CDR3aa: CASSAGTGSYEQYF
v_gene: TRBV20-1; j_gene: TRBJ2-3; CDR3aa: CSATAETPDTQYF
v_gene: TRBV4-1; j_gene: TRBJ2-7; CDR3aa: CASSQGEPSYEQYF
v_gene: TRBV14; j_gene: TRBJ1-5; CDR3aa: CASSPRAVEHNQPQHF
v_gene: TRBV28; j_gene: TRBJ2-7; CDR3aa: CTSSLSGSTYEQYF
v_gene: TRBV27; j_gene: TRBJ1-6; CDR3aa: CASSLSENSPLHF
v_gene: TRBV7-9; j_gene: TRBJ1-6; CDR3aa: CASSPPAVLELAGSPPHF
v_gene: TRBV5-8; j_gene: TRBJ1-1; CDR3aa: CASSFLLAPSPTEAFF
v_gene: TRBV6-1; j_gene: TRBJ1-5; CDR3aa: CASSEAWTVGNQPQHF
v_gene: TRBV13; j_gene: TRBJ2-5; CDR3aa: CASSLVDSEETQYF
v_gene: TRBV6-6; j_gene: TRBJ2-1; CDR3aa: CASSHTGSSYNEQFF
v_gene: TRBV4-1; j_gene: TRBJ1-1; CDR3aa: CASSQVRTGSTEAFF
v_gene: TRBV6-2/TRBV6-3; j_gene: TRBJ2-7; CDR3aa: CASRSGPLAEQYF
v_gene: TRBV3-1; j_gene: TRBJ2-3; CDR3aa: CASNQDSGQGTDTQYF
v_gene: TRBV24-1; j_gene: TRBJ2-4; CDR3aa: CATGDSVLRENIQYF
v_gene: TRBV10-2; j_gene: TRBJ2-5; CDR3aa: CASSRGLAGKEETQYF
v_gene: TRBV20-1; j_gene: TRBJ2-7; CDR3aa: CSARDGERGTGWYEQYF
v_gene: TRBV6-5; j_gene: TRBJ2-2; CDR3aa: CASRGTVNTGELFF
v_gene: TRBV6-5; j_gene: TRBJ2-7; CDR3aa: CASRAVKGPLYEQYF
v_gene: TRBV6-2/TRBV6-3; j_gene: TRBJ2-2; CDR3aa: CASSYISAGELFF
v_gene: TRBV13; j_gene: TRBJ1-1; CDR3aa: CASSLDRAGTEAFF
v_gene: TRBV7-9; j_gene: TRBJ2-7; CDR3aa: CASSSHIVAGEHYEQYF
v_gene: TRBV11-2; j_gene: TRBJ2-1; CDR3aa: CASGLPLNEQFF
v_gene: TRBV29-1; j_gene: TRBJ2-7; CDR3aa: CSVEDAVSGRVYEQYF
v_gene: TRBV6-5; j_gene: TRBJ2-1; CDR3aa: CASSYSAGGQDEQFF
v_gene: TRBV12-5; j_gene: TRBJ1-1; CDR3aa: CASGFGTGRTEAFF
v_gene: TRBV13; j_gene: TRBJ2-1; CDR3aa: CASSLGQGFEQFF
v_gene: TRBV2; j_gene: TRBJ2-7; CDR3aa: CASSQLAGDSYEQYF
v_gene: TRBV2; j_gene: TRBJ1-1; CDR3aa: CAKTDTEAFF
v_gene: TRBV2; j_gene: TRBJ2-1; CDR3aa: CALRASGSKYNEQFF